The 16 T cell receptor beta chains reported below all come from one sample, sequenced in a study of regulatory T cells in long-lasting Graves disease. Arm-PCR of CDR3 regions and iRepertoire HTBI primers were the basis on which TCR beta libraries were built. TCRdb ran MiXCR on the multiplex PCR reads and lists one entry per CDR3 protein. There are a few hundred thousand distinct CDR3 sequences in the sample; approximately 15% occur only once, and just under 30% lies in the top ten. Time point defined: newly diagnosed GD, antithyroid drugs for less than 3 months. PBMC-derived RNA was used for the TCR library. This sample also belongs to another study, concerning T cells in Graves' hyperthyroidism and ophthalmopathy.

The input for sequencing was peripheral blood mononuclear cells (PBMCs), taken at new diagnosis, from a patient treated with antithyroid drugs. These receptors were collected from a man aged 35-49 years with Graves disease.

The chain combines TRBV15 with TRBJ1-4; possible D gene TRBD1, 6 bases. V dropped 8 bases and J dropped 4 bases, with 11 bases sitting between them. CDR1 and CDR2 (germline): LNHNV, YYDKDF (reference sequence). The CDR3 contains 13 residues. CDR3 sequence reads: CATSGANNEKLFF. The CDR3 nucleotides read TGTGCCACCTCAGGGGCCAATAATGAAAAACTGTTTTTT.

This clonotype was seen a few times. CDR3: CASSPRGSGETQYF. The CDR3 DNA sequence: TGTGCCAGCAGCCCCCGCGGGTCCGGGGAGACCCAGTACTTC. The chain couples TRBV5-5 to TRBJ2-5, with D possibly TRBD2 on 5 matching bases. Trimming left V 4 bases short and J 5 bases short, with 15 bases between. Germline lookup yields CDR1 SGHKS and CDR2 YYEKEE (reference sequence). The CDR3 spans 14 residues.

This clonotype appeared many times. The J gene is TRBJ2-3, the V gene TRBV28; 7 bases are a match to TRBD1. Germline V gene lookup returns CDR1 MDHEN and CDR2 SYDVKM. V was clipped by 6 bases and J by 1 base; unmatched bases: 4. CDR3 length: 14 residues. CDR3 sequence reads: CASSLGQGTDTQYF. CDR3 nucleotides: TGTGCCAGCAGCCTAGGACAGGGCACAGATACGCAGTATTTT.

This clonotype was seen repeatedly, ten times or more. The J gene is TRBJ2-1, the V gene TRBV2, with D perhaps TRBD1 (5 bases). The J call may be faulty, since TRBJ2-5 better matches the DNA end. Per the germline V gene, CDR1 is SNHLY and CDR2 is FYNNEI. This CDR3 region has 13 residues. For the CDR3, the DNA is TGTGCCAGCATGCAGGGAAGCCAAGAGACCCAGTACTTC. It codes for CASMQGSQETQYF.

This clonotype was counted between two and nine times. The V gene is TRBV12-3 or TRBV12-4, the J gene TRBJ2-7; maybe TRBD2 (5 bases). The CDR3 sequence is 11 residues long. V was cut by 5 bases and J by 7 bases, with 9 bases left in between. The CDR3 region has the DNA TGTGCCAGCAGTCAGACGGGGGAGCAGTACTTC. Translation gives CASSQTGEQYF.

This clonotype was seen at least ten times. The rearrangement uses TRBV24-1 and TRBJ2-7; the D call may be TRBD1 or TRBD2 (5 bases each). The CDR3 extends over 14 amino acids. V lost 9 bases and J lost 0, with 14 bases in between. The germline CDR1 and CDR2 sequences are KGHDR and SFDVKD. The DNA for the CDR3 is TGTGCCACCGGGGCGGGTGGCGACTCCTACGAGCAGTACTTC. Its translation is CATGAGGDSYEQYF.

The chain uses TRBV11-2 and TRBJ2-1; maybe TRBD2 (6 bases). The CDR3 sequence is 15 residues long. Germline-derived CDR1 and CDR2 are SGHAT and FQNNGV. Trimming removed 1 base at V and 4 bases at J, with 11 bases between. CDR3 DNA: TGTGCCAGCAGCTTAGGAACGGGAGTGTACAATGAGCAGTTCTTC. Residues: CASSLGTGVYNEQFF. Looking up the rest from reference TRBV11-2 and TRBJ2-1 gives the full variable domain: EAGVAQSPRYKIIEKRQSVAFWCNPISGHATLYWYQQILGQGPKLLIQFQNNGVVDDSQLPKDRFSAERLKGVDSTLKIQPAKLEDSAVYLCASSLGTGVYNEQFFGPGTRLTVL.

This clonotype was counted at least ten times. The chain employs TRBV6-1 and TRBJ1-6; D call uncertain. With 5 bases removed from V and 11 bases from J, the gap between germline ends came to 13 bases. The CDR3 is 13 residues long. Germline loops: CDR1 MNHNS, CDR2 SASEGT. Here the CDR3 reads CASSQDPMAPLHF. In DNA, the CDR3 is TGTGCCAGCAGTCAGGACCCCATGGCACCCCTCCACTTT.

This chain links TRBV5-1 with TRBJ1-3; D perhaps matches TRBD1 (5 bases). Trimming took 4 bases from V and 0 from J, leaving 11 bases between them. This CDR3 contains 15 residues. Germline CDR1 SGHRS, CDR2 YFSETQ. CDR3 nucleotides: TGCGCCAGCAGCGCGGGGACCGGCTCTGGAAACACCATATATTTT. Translation: CASSAGTGSGNTIYF. Using reference TRBV5-1 and TRBJ1-3 for the parts outside the CDR3, the full variable domain is KAGVTQTPRYLIKTRGQQVTLSCSPISGHRSVSWYQQTPGQGLQFLFEYFSETQRNKGNFPGRFSGRQFSNSRSEMNVSTLELGDSALYLCASSAGTGSGNTIYFGEGSWLTVV.

This clonotype was counted ten times or more. The V gene is TRBV5-1, the J gene TRBJ2-1; 10 nucleotides line up with TRBD2. Germline V lookup: CDR1 SGHRS, CDR2 YFSETQ. This CDR3 is 15 amino acids long. Unmatched junction bases numbered 7, after V lost 7 bases and J lost 3 bases. The CDR3 is CASGLLAGVYNEQFF. In DNA, the CDR3 is TGCGCCAGCGGACTTCTAGCGGGGGTCTACAATGAGCAGTTCTTC.

This clonotype was detected many times. The gene calls are TRBV20-1 and TRBJ1-4; D is uncertain. The length of the CDR3 is 15 residues. V was trimmed by 0 bases and J by 7 bases, leaving 15 bases between them. The germline V gene encodes CDR1 DFQATT and CDR2 SNEGSKA (reference sequence). CDR3 region: CSARDSGRNLEKLFF. In DNA form, the CDR3 reads TGCAGTGCTAGAGATTCTGGGAGGAATCTTGAAAAACTGTTTTTT.

This clonotype was counted at least ten times. This chain connects TRBV20-1 to TRBJ2-4, with D hard to call. This CDR3 is built from 13 residues. Germline V lookup: CDR1 DFQATT, CDR2 SNEGSKA (reference sequence). V lost 3 bases and J lost 0, with 6 bases in between. CDR3 DNA sequence: TGCAGTGCTAGTCGCGCAGCCAAAAACATTCAGTACTTC. It codes for CSASRAAKNIQYF.

This clonotype was observed many times. V and J are TRBV12-3 or TRBV12-4 and TRBJ2-4, with 9 bases identical to TRBD2. This CDR3 has 17 amino acids. Losses at the gene ends were 4 bases for V and 2 bases for J; bases not matched to a gene: 9. CDR3 sequence reads: CASSSTAGGRSKNIQYF. The CDR3 bases are TGTGCCAGCAGTTCCACAGCGGGGGGCAGGTCCAAAAACATTCAGTACTTC.

This clonotype was seen many times. V gene TRBV9 combines with J gene TRBJ1-1; 8 nucleotides line up with TRBD1. CDR3 size: 13 residues. With 4 bases clipped from V and 7 bases from J, the junction kept 6 bases outside the gene matches. CDR1 and CDR2 from the germline V gene are SGDLS and YYNGEE. The CDR3 coding sequence is TGTGCCAGCAGCAGGACAGGGTTGGATGAAGCTTTCTTT. Its protein product is CASSRTGLDEAFF.

The chain joins TRBV20-1 to TRBJ2-1, with 8 bases fitting TRBD1. Germline loops: CDR1 DFQATT, CDR2 SNEGSKA (reference sequence). J was trimmed by 9 bases and V by 4 bases; bases with no gene match: 11. CDR3 length: 14 residues. As DNA, the CDR3 is TGCAGTGCTAAGTCAGGGGGCGGGGTCGGTGAGCAGTTCTTC. Its translation is CSAKSGGGVGEQFF.

This clonotype occurred many times. The J gene is TRBJ2-5, the V gene TRBV11-3, with D possibly being TRBD2 (6 bases). The CDR3 covers 15 residues. Trimming took off 4 bases at V and 1 base at J, with 13 bases between the two ends. In germline, CDR1 is SGHNT, CDR2 YENEEA. CDR3: CASSSRTGVQETQYF. CDR3 nucleotides: TGTGCCAGCAGCTCACGTACGGGGGTCCAAGAGACCCAGTACTTC.